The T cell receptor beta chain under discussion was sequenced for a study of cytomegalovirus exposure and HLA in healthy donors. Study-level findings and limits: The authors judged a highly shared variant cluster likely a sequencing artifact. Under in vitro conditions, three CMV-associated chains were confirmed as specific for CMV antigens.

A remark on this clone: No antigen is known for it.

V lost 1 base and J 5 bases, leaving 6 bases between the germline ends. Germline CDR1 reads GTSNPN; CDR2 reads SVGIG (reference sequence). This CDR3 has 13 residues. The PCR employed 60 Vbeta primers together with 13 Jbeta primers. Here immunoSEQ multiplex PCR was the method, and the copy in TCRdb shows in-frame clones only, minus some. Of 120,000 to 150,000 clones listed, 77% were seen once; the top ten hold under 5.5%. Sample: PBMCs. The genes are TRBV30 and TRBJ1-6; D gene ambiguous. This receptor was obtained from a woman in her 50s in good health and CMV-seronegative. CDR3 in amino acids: CAWSGHNNSPLHF. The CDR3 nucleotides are TGTGCCTGGAGTGGCCACAATAATTCACCCCTCCACTTT.